The next 8 T cell receptor beta chains were all read from a single sample in a study of early T cells in non-severe SARS-CoV-2 infection. TCRdb reprocessed the 5' RACE reads with MiXCR, giving one entry per CDR3 protein. Of 11,000 or so distinct CDR3 sequences listed, around 5% are singletons. The sequenced material came from whole blood. These receptors were collected from an adult who was a healthcare worker with PCR-confirmed SARS-CoV-2 infection or an uninfected control (not recorded which).

Ten or more counts support this clonotype. The J gene is TRBJ2-7, the V gene TRBV6-1; D unclear. V lost 5 bases and J lost 6, with 17 bases in between. Germline V CDR1 and CDR2: MNHNS, SASEGT. This CDR3 spans 14 amino acids. CDR3 loop: CASSPRTLVSEQYF. Written as DNA, the CDR3 is TGTGCCAGCAGTCCCAGGACCCTAGTATCCGAGCAGTACTTC.

This clonotype was recorded many times. V gene TRBV4-3 combines with J gene TRBJ1-6; tentative D call: TRBD1 (5 bases). This CDR3 has 15 residues. V was pared by 0 bases and J by 9 bases, with 12 bases between. The germline gives CDR1 LGHNA, CDR2 YSLEER. The DNA for the CDR3 is TGCGCCAGCAGCCAAGATACCGGGGGGGTTTCACCCCTCCACTTT. This encodes CASSQDTGGVSPLHF.

This clonotype has ten or more counts. The chain is built from TRBV7-2 and TRBJ1-1, with TRBD1 identical over 7 bases. The CDR3 has 14 residues. V gave up 5 bases and J gave up 3 bases; unmatched junction bases: 6. Germline values: CDR1 SGHTA, CDR2 FQGNSA. CDR3 in amino acids: CASSPAGQYTEAFF. As DNA, the CDR3 is TGTGCCAGCAGCCCCGCGGGACAGTACACTGAAGCTTTCTTT.

V usage is TRBV12-3 or TRBV12-4 and J usage is TRBJ2-7, with TRBD1 identical over 8 bases. This CDR3 spans 15 amino acids. V was clipped by 3 bases and J by 5 bases; unmatched bases: 9. The CDR3 bases are TGTGCCAGCAGTTTTCGGGCACAGGGGGGACACGAGCAGTACTTC. It translates to CASSFRAQGGHEQYF.

The chain carries TRBV7-6 and TRBJ2-1; 9 bases line up with TRBD2. The CDR3 has 16 residues. After removal of 4 bases from V and 6 bases from J, the junction contained 10 bases not matched to a gene. Germline CDR1 SGHVS, CDR2 FNYEAQ. The CDR3 here is CASSSSRLAGPNEQFF. In DNA form, the CDR3 reads TGTGCCAGCAGCTCCTCACGGCTAGCGGGGCCCAATGAGCAGTTCTTC.

The sample holds many counts of this clonotype. The J gene is TRBJ1-1, the V gene TRBV7-2, with 10 bases identical to TRBD1. CDR3 length: 15 amino acids. V shed 1 base and J 5 bases; nucleotides not matched to a gene: 4. Germline CDR1 is SGHTA and CDR2 is FQGNSA. CDR3 sequence (DNA): TGTGCCAGCAGCTTAGGGGGACAGGGGAAGACTGAAGCTTTCTTT. It is translated as CASSLGGQGKTEAFF. Full variable domain (missing parts from reference TRBV7-2 and TRBJ1-1): GAGVSQSPSNKVTEKGKDVELRCDPISGHTALYWYRQSLGQGLEFLIYFQGNSAPDKSGLPSDRFSAERTGGSVSTLTIQRTQQEDSAVYLCASSLGGQGKTEAFFGQGTRLTVV.

This clonotype is medium-sized (0.01 to 0.1%). The chain carries TRBV20-1 and TRBJ2-5, with D tentatively TRBD2 (5 bases). The germline gives CDR1 DFQATT, CDR2 SNEGSKA (reference sequence). V dropped 6 bases and J dropped 4 bases, with 15 bases sitting between them. The CDR3 totals 13 residues. The CDR3 DNA follows: TGCAGTGCCACTCCCCTAGCAAGAGAGACCCAGTACTTC. The encoded protein is CSATPLARETQYF.

V and J are TRBV7-8 and TRBJ2-4; 10 positions match TRBD2. The CDR3 is 19 residues long. The germline gives CDR1 SGHVS, CDR2 FQNEAQ. V shed 2 bases, J shed 0 bases, and the junction held 10 bases outside the gene matches. The CDR3 sequence is CASSLIAIAGGLAKNIQYF. The CDR3, as DNA: TGTGCCAGCAGCTTAATCGCGATAGCGGGGGGATTAGCCAAAAACATTCAGTACTTC.